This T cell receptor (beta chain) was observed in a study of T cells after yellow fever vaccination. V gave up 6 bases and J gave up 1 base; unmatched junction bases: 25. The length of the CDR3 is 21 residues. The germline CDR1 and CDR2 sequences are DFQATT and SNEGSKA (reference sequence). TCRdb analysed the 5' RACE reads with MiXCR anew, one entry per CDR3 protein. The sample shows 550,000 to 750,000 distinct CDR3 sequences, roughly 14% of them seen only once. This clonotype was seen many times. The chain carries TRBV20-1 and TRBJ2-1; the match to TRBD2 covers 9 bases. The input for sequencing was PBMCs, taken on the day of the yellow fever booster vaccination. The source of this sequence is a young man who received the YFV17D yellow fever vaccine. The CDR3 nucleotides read TGCAGTGCCAAAAAACGGGGGGTGTGGGATAGCGGGAGAGGGTCCTACAATGAGCAGTTCTTC. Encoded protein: CSAKKRGVWDSGRGSYNEQFF.